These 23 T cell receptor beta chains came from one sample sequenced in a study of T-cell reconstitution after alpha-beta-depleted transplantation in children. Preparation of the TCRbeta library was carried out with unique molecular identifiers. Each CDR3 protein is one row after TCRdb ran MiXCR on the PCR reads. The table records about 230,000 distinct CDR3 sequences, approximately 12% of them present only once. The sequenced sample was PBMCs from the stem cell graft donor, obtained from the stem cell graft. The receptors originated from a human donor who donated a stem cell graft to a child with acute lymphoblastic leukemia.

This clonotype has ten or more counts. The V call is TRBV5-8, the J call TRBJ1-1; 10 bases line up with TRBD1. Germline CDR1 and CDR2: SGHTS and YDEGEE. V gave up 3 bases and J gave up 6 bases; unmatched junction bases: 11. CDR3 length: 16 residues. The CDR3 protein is CASSSTRDRGVSEAFF. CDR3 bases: TGTGCCAGCAGCTCGACCCGGGACAGGGGTGTTTCTGAAGCTTTCTTT.

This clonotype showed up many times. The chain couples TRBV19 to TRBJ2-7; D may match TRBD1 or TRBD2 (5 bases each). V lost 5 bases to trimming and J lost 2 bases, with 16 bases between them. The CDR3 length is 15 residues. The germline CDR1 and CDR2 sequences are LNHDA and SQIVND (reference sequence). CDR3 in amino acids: CASSVGPDTTYEQYF. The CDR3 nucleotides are TGTGCCAGTAGTGTGGGACCAGACACTACCTACGAGCAGTACTTC.

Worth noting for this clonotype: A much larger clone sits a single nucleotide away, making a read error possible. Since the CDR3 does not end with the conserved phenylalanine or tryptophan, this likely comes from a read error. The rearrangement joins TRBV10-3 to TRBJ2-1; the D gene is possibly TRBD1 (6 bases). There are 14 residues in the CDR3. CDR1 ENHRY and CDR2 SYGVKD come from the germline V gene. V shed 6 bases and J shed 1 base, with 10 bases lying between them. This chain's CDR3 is CAISEDSSYNEQFS. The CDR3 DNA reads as TGTGCCATCAGCGAGGACAGTTCCTACAATGAGCAGTTCTCC.

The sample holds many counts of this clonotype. The DNA for the CDR3 is TGTGCCAGCAGCTTAAGTCAGAAAGAGACCCAGTACTTC. Translated, it gives CASSLSQKETQYF. The gene calls are TRBV7-2 and TRBJ2-5; D gene uncertain. V shed 2 bases and J shed 3 bases, with 7 bases lying between them. This CDR3 is built from 13 residues. The germline V gene has CDR1 SGHTA and CDR2 FQGNSA.

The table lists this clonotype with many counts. This CDR3 is CASSLGGTGGVPNSPLHF. The CDR3 DNA is TGTGCCAGCAGCCTTGGGGGGACAGGGGGCGTCCCTAATTCACCCCTCCACTTT. The rearrangement uses TRBV27 and TRBJ1-6; 12 bases align to TRBD1. There are 18 residues in the CDR3. Trimming cost V 6 bases and J 6 bases; bases outside gene matches: 12. CDR1 is MNHEY, CDR2 SMNVEV, per germline (reference sequence).

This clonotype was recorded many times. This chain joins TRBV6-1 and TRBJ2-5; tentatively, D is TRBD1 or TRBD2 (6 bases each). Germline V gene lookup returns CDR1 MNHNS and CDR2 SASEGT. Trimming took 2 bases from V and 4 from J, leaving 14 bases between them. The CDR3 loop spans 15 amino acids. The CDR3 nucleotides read TGTGCCAGCAGTGAATTTGAAGGGGGAGGAGAGACCCAGTACTTC. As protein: CASSEFEGGGETQYF.

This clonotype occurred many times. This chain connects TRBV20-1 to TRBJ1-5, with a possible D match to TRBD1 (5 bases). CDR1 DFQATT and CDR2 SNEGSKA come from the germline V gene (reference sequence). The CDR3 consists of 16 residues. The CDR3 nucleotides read TGCAGCAGTGGGTCAGGGTATACTCAGGTCAATCAGCCCCAGCATTTT. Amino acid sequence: CSSGSGYTQVNQPQHF.

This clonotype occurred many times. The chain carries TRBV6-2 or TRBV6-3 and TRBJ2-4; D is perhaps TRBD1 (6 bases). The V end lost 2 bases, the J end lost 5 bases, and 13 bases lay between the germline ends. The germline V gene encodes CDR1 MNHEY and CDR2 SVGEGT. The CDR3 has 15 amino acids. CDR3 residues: CASSYGTRIENIQYF. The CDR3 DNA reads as TGTGCCAGCAGTTACGGGACAAGGATAGAAAACATTCAGTACTTC.

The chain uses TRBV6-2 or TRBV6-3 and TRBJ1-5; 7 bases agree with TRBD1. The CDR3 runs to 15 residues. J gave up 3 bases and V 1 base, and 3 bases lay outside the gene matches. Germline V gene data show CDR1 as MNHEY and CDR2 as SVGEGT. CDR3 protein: CASSYFDRDNQPQHF. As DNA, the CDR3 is TGTGCCAGCAGTTACTTCGACAGGGACAATCAGCCCCAGCATTTT.

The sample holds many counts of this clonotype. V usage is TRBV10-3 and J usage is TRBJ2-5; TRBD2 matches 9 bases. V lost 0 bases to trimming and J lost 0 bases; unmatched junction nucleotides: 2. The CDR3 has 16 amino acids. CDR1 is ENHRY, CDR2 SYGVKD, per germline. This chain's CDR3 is CAISESLAGDQETQYF. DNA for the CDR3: TGTGCCATCAGTGAGTCGTTAGCGGGGGACCAAGAGACCCAGTACTTC.

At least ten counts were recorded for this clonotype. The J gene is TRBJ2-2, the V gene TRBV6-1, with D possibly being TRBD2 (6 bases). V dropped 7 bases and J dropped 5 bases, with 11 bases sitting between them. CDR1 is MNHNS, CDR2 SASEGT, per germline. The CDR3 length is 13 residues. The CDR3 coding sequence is TGTGCCAGCACGCGGGATCTGACCGGGGAGCTGTTTTTT. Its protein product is CASTRDLTGELFF.

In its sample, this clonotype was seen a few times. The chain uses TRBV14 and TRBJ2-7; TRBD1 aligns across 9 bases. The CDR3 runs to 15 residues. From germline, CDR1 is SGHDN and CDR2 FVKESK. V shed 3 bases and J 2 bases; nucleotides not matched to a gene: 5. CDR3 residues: CASSHRQGGTYEQYF. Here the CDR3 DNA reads TGTGCCAGCAGCCATCGACAGGGGGGGACCTACGAGCAGTACTTC. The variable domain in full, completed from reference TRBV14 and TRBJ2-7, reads EAGVTQFPSHSVIEKGQTVTLRCDPISGHDNLYWYRRVMGKEIKFLLHFVKESKQDESGMPNNRFLAERTGGTYSTLKVQPAELEDSGVYFCASSHRQGGTYEQYFGPGTRLTVT.

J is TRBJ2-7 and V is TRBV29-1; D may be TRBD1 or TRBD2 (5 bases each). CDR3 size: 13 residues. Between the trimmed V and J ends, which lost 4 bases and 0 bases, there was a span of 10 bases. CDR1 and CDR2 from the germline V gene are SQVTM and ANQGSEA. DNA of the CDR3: TGCAGCGTTGGGACCGGGACCTCCTACGAGCAGTACTTC. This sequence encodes CSVGTGTSYEQYF.

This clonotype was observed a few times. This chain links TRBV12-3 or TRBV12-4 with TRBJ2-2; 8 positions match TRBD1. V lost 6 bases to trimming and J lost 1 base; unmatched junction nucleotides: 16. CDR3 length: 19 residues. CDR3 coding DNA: TGTGCCAGCAGCTTAAGGGGGGACAGGTCGAATCTGAACACCGGGGAGCTGTTTTTT. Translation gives CASSLRGDRSNLNTGELFF.

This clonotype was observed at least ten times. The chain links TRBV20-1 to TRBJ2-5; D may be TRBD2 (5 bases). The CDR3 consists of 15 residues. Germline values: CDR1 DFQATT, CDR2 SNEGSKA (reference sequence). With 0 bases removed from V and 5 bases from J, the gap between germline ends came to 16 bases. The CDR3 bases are TGCAGTGCTAGAGATTACGTGTCGGGATGGGAGACCCAGTACTTC. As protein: CSARDYVSGWETQYF.

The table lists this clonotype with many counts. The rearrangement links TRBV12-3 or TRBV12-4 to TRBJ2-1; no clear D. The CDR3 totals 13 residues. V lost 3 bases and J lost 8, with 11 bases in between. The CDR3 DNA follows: TGTGCCAGCAGTTTCCCCTCGCGCGATGAGCAGTTCTTC. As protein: CASSFPSRDEQFF.

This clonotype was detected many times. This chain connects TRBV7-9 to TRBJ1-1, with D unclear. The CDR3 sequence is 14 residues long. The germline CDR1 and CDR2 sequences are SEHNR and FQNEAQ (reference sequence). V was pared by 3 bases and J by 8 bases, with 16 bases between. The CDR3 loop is CASSFPQRLGEAFF. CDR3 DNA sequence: TGTGCCAGCAGCTTTCCCCAAAGGCTGGGGGAAGCTTTCTTT.

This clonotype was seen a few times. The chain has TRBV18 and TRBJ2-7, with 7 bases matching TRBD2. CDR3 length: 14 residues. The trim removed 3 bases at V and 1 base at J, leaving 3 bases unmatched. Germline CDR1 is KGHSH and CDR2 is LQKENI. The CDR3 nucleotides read TGTGCCAGCTCACCGCCGGGGGGTTCCTACGAGCAGTACTTC. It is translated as CASSPPGGSYEQYF.

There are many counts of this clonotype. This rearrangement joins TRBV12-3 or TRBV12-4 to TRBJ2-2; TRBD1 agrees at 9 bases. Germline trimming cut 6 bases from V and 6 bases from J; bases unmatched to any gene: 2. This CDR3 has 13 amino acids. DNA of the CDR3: TGTGCCAGCAGGGGACAGGGCGCCGGGGAGCTGTTTTTT. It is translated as CASRGQGAGELFF.

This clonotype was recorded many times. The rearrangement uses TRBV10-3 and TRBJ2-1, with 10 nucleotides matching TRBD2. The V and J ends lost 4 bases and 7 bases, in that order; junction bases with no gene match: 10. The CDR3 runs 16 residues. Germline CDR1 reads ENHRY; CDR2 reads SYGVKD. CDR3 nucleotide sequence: TGTGCCATCAGTGGCATATTAGCGGGGGGCTGGAATGAGCAGTTCTTC. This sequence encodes CAISGILAGGWNEQFF.

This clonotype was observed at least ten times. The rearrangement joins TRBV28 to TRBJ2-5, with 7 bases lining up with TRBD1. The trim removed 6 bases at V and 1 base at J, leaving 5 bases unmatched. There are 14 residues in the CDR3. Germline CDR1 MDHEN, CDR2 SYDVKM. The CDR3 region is CASREGARQETQYF. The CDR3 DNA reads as TGTGCCAGCAGAGAGGGGGCACGCCAAGAGACCCAGTACTTC.

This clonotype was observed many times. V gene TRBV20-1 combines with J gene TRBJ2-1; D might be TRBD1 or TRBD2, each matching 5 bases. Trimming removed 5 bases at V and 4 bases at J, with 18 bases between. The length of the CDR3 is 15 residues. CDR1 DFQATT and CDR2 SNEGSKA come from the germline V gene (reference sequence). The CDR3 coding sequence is TGCAGTGCTCCTGGCAGGCAGGGAGTATACAATGAGCAGTTCTTC. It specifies CSAPGRQGVYNEQFF.

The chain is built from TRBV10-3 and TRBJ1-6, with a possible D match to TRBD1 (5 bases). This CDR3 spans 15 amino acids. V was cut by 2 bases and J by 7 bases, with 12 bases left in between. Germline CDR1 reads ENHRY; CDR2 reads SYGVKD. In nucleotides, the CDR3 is TGTGCCATCAGTGAGAAGGGGATTACGAATTCACCCCTCCACTTT. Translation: CAISEKGITNSPLHF.